This entry lists 29 T cell receptor beta chains sequenced from one sample in a study of read filtering for tumor transcriptome and immune sequencing (dated by TCRdb to about 2020). The data were produced on an Illumina HiSeq 4000. TCR libraries were constructed from about 400 ng RNA using the Immunoverse kit, and molecular barcoded adaptors covering alpha/delta and beta/gamma chains were employed. TCRdb reprocessed the public reads (quality trimming at Q25 with fastp, clone calling with MiXCR) and kept in-frame beta chains. When rows share a CDR3 protein, they turn into one entry using the most common DNA and genes. The sample table contains roughly 69,000 distinct CDR3 sequences; only one count was recorded for over 11% of them. The ten largest clones add up to approximately 47% of the sample. The sample comprised a population of CD138-negative cells sorted from bone marrow. The cell subset or site label, as the study defines it: bone marrow mononuclear cells depleted of CD138+ plasma/myeloma cells by negative magnetic selection. The receptors shown here come from a donor at least 40 years old with multiple myeloma.

At least ten counts were recorded for this clonotype. V is TRBV7-9 and J is TRBJ2-3; a possible D gene is TRBD2 (6 bases). V was trimmed by 0 bases and J by 5 bases, leaving 9 bases between them. This CDR3 has 14 residues. CDR1 is SEHNR, CDR2 FQNEAQ, per germline (reference sequence). The CDR3 loop is CASSLAGAGDTQYF. CDR3 DNA: TGTGCCAGCAGCTTAGCGGGAGCGGGAGATACGCAGTATTTT.

This clonotype was seen more than once but under ten times. This chain joins TRBV20-1 and TRBJ2-3; 8 nucleotides line up with TRBD2. V gave up 0 bases and J gave up 4 bases; unmatched junction bases: 6. The germline V gene encodes CDR1 DFQATT and CDR2 SNEGSKA (reference sequence). This CDR3 comprises 15 residues. The CDR3 sequence: CSAREVAGWSDTQYF. The DNA of the CDR3 is TGCAGTGCTAGAGAAGTAGCGGGATGGTCAGATACGCAGTATTTT.

This clonotype occurred many times. This rearrangement joins TRBV7-9 to TRBJ2-7; 12 bases agree with TRBD1. This CDR3 contains 17 residues. Germline V lookup: CDR1 SEHNR, CDR2 FQNEAQ (reference sequence). The ends lost 3 bases at V and 3 bases at J; junction bases unmatched: 9. The CDR3 DNA sequence: TGTGCCAGCAGCTTTTTCGCGGGACAGGGGGCGTTCTACGAGCAGTACTTC. This gives the protein CASSFFAGQGAFYEQYF.

This clonotype was seen at least ten times. V usage is TRBV10-3 and J usage is TRBJ2-7; D gene ambiguous. The ends were cut back, 8 bases at V and 2 bases at J, with 19 bases in the middle. The germline V gene has CDR1 ENHRY and CDR2 SYGVKD. CDR3 length: 15 amino acids. DNA of the CDR3: TGTGCCATCTTTGTAGTCCGTGACACAGCCTACGAGCAGTACTTC. Its protein product is CAIFVVRDTAYEQYF.

Ten or more counts support this clonotype. In DNA, the CDR3 is TGTGCCAGCAGCCGAAAAACTTCCGGCGGAGTGTACCAAGAGACCCAGTACTTC. Translated: CASSRKTSGGVYQETQYF. The rearrangement links TRBV7-2 to TRBJ2-5; D remains ambiguous. Trimming took 5 bases from V and 0 from J, leaving 22 bases between them. Germline V CDR1 and CDR2: SGHTA, FQGNSA. The CDR3 covers 18 residues.

Turning to this clonotype: A much larger clone lies one base from this, so it may be a read error. This CDR3 reads CATSAGGAGGTEAFF. The CDR3 coding sequence is TGTGCCACCAGTGCGGGAGGGGCCGGGGGCACTGAAGCTTTCTTT. V gene TRBV24-1 combines with J gene TRBJ1-1; tentative D call: TRBD1 (5 bases). This CDR3 is built from 15 residues. CDR1 is KGHDR, CDR2 SFDVKD, per germline. Trimming cost V 5 bases and J 4 bases, with 16 bases left between them.

The rearrangement joins TRBV7-9 to TRBJ1-5; no firm D call. The CDR3 runs 14 residues. CDR1 is SEHNR and CDR2 is FQNEAQ in the germline V gene (reference sequence). Trimming took off 1 base at V and 7 bases at J, with 11 bases between the two ends. The CDR3 DNA is TGTGCCAGCAGCTTAGGAGGGTCGGGACAGCCCCAGCATTTT. The encoded protein is CASSLGGSGQPQHF.

This clonotype was observed many times. The rearrangement links TRBV11-1 to TRBJ2-6; D is unresolved. V lost 3 bases and J 1 base, leaving 1 base between the germline ends. Looked up from germline, CDR1 is SGHAT and CDR2 is FQDESV (reference sequence). This CDR3 is built from 13 residues. CDR3 DNA sequence: TGTGCCAGCAGCTTTTCTGGGGCCAACGTCCTGACTTTC. As protein: CASSFSGANVLTF. The complete variable domain, with remaining parts taken from reference TRBV11-1 and TRBJ2-6, reads EAEVAQSPRYKITEKSQAVAFWCDPISGHATLYWYRQILGQGPELLVQFQDESVVDDSQLPKDRFSAERLKGVDSTLKIQPAELGDSAMYLCASSFSGANVLTFGAGSRLTVL.

This clonotype was seen many times. The chain employs TRBV7-9 and TRBJ2-1, with 7 bases aligning to TRBD1. V dropped 5 bases and J dropped 5; count of bases not matched to a gene: 9. The CDR3 sequence is 15 residues long. The germline V gene has CDR1 SEHNR and CDR2 FQNEAQ (reference sequence). In DNA, the CDR3 is TGTGCCAGCAGCAAGGGACAGAGTCCCCACAATGAGCAGTTCTTC. Protein sequence: CASSKGQSPHNEQFF.

This clonotype came up many times. CDR3 in amino acids: CASSQYRTANTEAFF. Written as DNA, the CDR3 is TGTGCCAGCAGCCAATACCGGACAGCGAACACTGAAGCTTTCTTT. The rearrangement uses TRBV7-9 and TRBJ1-1, with D maybe TRBD1 (6 bases). The germline gives CDR1 SEHNR, CDR2 FQNEAQ (reference sequence). Trimming cost V 5 bases and J 1 base, with 14 bases left between them. The CDR3 runs to 15 residues. Combining the CDR3 with reference TRBV7-9 and TRBJ1-1 gives the whole variable domain DTGVSQNPRHKITKRGQNVTFRCDPISEHNRLYWYRQTLGQGPEFLTYFQNEAQLEKSRLLSDRFSAERPKGSFSTLEIQRTEQGDSAMYLCASSQYRTANTEAFFGQGTRLTVV.

The CDR3 DNA sequence: TGTGCCAGCAGTCCGGACAGGGGGGGGACTGAAGCTTTCTTT. As protein: CASSPDRGGTEAFF. The gene calls are TRBV27 and TRBJ1-1, with TRBD1 matching 10 bases. The CDR3 has 14 amino acids. Germline CDR1 MNHEY, CDR2 SMNVEV (reference sequence). The junction had 5 bases not matched to a gene; V was cut back by 5 bases and J by 5 bases.

This clonotype was picked up many times. This chain connects TRBV6-5 to TRBJ2-2; D unresolved. The germline CDR1 and CDR2 sequences are MNHEY and SVGAGI. Trimming shortened V by 6 bases and J by 9 bases, and 8 bases separated the two germline ends. This CDR3 is 11 amino acids long. CDR3 protein: CASSPLRELFF. The CDR3 nucleotides read TGTGCCAGCAGCCCCCTCCGGGAGCTGTTTTTT.

This clonotype showed up many times. The V call is TRBV6-2 or TRBV6-3, the J call TRBJ2-3; D gene unclear. Germline CDR1 is MNHEY and CDR2 is SVGEGT. The germline V and J ends were trimmed by 0 bases and 1 base, with 11 bases remaining between them. This CDR3 has 16 amino acids. The CDR3, as DNA: TGTGCCAGCAGTTACTCCCGGCGGCTCCGCACAGATACGCAGTATTTT. Its translation is CASSYSRRLRTDTQYF.

With regard to this clonotype: This clone may be a read error of a much larger clone one base away. The V and J genes are TRBV29-1 and TRBJ1-5; D gene unclear. This CDR3 has 13 amino acids. From germline, CDR1 is SQVTM and CDR2 ANQGSEA. CDR3 sequence reads: CSIELTYHQPQHF. The CDR3 region has the DNA TGCAGCATTGAATTGACTTATCATCAGCCCCAGCATTTT.

This clonotype was detected many times. The chain uses TRBV29-1 and TRBJ2-7; no clear D gene. Germline lookup yields CDR1 SQVTM and CDR2 ANQGSEA. This CDR3 has 13 amino acids. V dropped 0 bases and J dropped 4 bases, with 10 bases sitting between them. CDR3 DNA sequence: TGCAGCGTTGAAGATGATCCCCCGTACGAGCAGTACTTC. Amino acid sequence: CSVEDDPPYEQYF.

In this sample, this clonotype turned up many times. The chain combines TRBV4-1 with TRBJ2-1; D gene uncertain. Trimming removed 1 base from V and 6 bases from J, with 16 bases in between. CDR1 is MGHRA, CDR2 YSYEKL, per germline. The length of the CDR3 is 16 residues. Here the CDR3 reads CASSQGNSSFGNEQFF. The CDR3 nucleotides read TGCGCCAGCAGCCAAGGGAATAGCTCCTTTGGCAATGAGCAGTTCTTC.

V gene TRBV7-3 combines with J gene TRBJ2-5, with 8 bases aligning to TRBD2. Germline trimming cut 3 bases from V and 5 bases from J; bases unmatched to any gene: 2. Germline V gene lookup returns CDR1 SGHTA and CDR2 FQGTGA. This CDR3 has 13 amino acids. The DNA for the CDR3 is TGTGCCAGCAGCTTCGGGGGGGGCGAGACCCAGTACTTC. It is translated as CASSFGGGETQYF. The full variable domain, completed using reference TRBV7-3 and TRBJ2-5, is GAGVSQTPSNKVTEKGKYVELRCDPISGHTALYWYRQSLGQGPEFLIYFQGTGAADDSGLPNDRFFAVRPEGSVSTLKIQRTERGDSAVYLCASSFGGGETQYFGPGTRLLVL.

There are many counts of this clonotype. The gene calls are TRBV7-2 and TRBJ2-1; D is undetermined. This CDR3 has 18 residues. Trimming left V 1 base short and J 0 bases short, with 16 bases between. The germline gives CDR1 SGHTA, CDR2 FQGNSA. The CDR3 nucleotides read TGTGCCAGCAGCTTAGGCAGGCCGGAAAGGAGCTCCTACAATGAGCAGTTCTTC. It codes for CASSLGRPERSSYNEQFF.

The J gene is TRBJ1-2, the V gene TRBV19, with D unclear. This CDR3 has 16 amino acids. The V end was cut by 6 bases, the J end by 4 bases, with 21 bases between. Per the germline V gene, CDR1 is LNHDA and CDR2 is SQIVND (reference sequence). The CDR3 loop reads CASRPIETNLGYGYTF. The CDR3 DNA follows: TGTGCCAGTAGACCAATTGAGACCAACTTGGGCTATGGCTACACCTTC.

This clonotype came up many times. The chain joins TRBV6-5 to TRBJ1-1; TRBD1 is a possible D gene (6 bases). Germline V gives CDR1 MNHEY, CDR2 SVGAGI. This CDR3 contains 16 residues. V was trimmed by 8 bases and J by 6 bases, leaving 25 bases between them. CDR3 bases: TGTGCCAGCGAACCCGGGGGGGCCCTCCGGGGGGCTGAAGCTTTCTTT. Protein product: CASEPGGALRGAEAFF.

The chain links TRBV29-1 to TRBJ2-3; D possibly corresponds to TRBD1 (6 bases). CDR1 SQVTM and CDR2 ANQGSEA come from the germline V gene. V lost 5 bases and J 4 bases, leaving 10 bases between the germline ends. The CDR3 sequence is 12 residues long. The CDR3 loop is CSVRTGPDTQYF. CDR3 DNA sequence: TGCAGCGTTCGAACAGGGCCAGATACGCAGTATTTT.

This clonotype has just a few counts. This chain joins TRBV24-1 and TRBJ2-3; D not resolved. From germline, CDR1 is KGHDR and CDR2 SFDVKD. This CDR3 comprises 19 residues. Trimming left V 4 bases short and J 0 bases short, with 22 bases between. The CDR3 reads CATSEILSPVSTSTDTQYF. DNA of the CDR3: TGTGCCACCAGTGAAATATTGTCCCCAGTTTCTACTAGCACAGATACGCAGTATTTT.

The sample holds many counts of this clonotype. This sequence joins TRBV29-1 and TRBJ2-1, with 7 bases aligning to TRBD2. Germline assignment: CDR1 SQVTM and CDR2 ANQGSEA. The V gene end was trimmed by 6 bases and the J gene end by 3 bases; junction bases not matched to a gene: 8. The CDR3 totals 14 residues. The CDR3 bases are TGCAGCGTCGAGGGGACTATGCTCTACAATGAGCAGTTCTTC. As protein: CSVEGTMLYNEQFF.

This clonotype was counted at least ten times. The chain combines TRBV20-1 with TRBJ2-2, with D hard to call. The V end was cut by 4 bases, the J end by 2 bases, with 11 bases between. The CDR3 is 14 amino acids. Germline V gene lookup returns CDR1 DFQATT and CDR2 SNEGSKA (reference sequence). The CDR3 loop reads CSATGRDNTGELFF. Written as DNA, the CDR3 is TGCAGTGCTACCGGCCGCGATAACACCGGGGAGCTGTTTTTT.

This clonotype has a handful of counts. With a much larger clone just one base away, this may be a read error. The rearrangement uses TRBV20-1 and TRBJ2-1, with 9 bases identical to TRBD1. Germline CDR1 is DFQATT and CDR2 is SNEGSKA (reference sequence). The CDR3 sequence is 14 residues long. As DNA, the CDR3 is TGCGGTGCTACAACCGGGACAGGGATCAATGAGCAGTTCTTC. Translated: CGATTGTGINEQFF.

This clonotype was counted between two and nine times. The genes are TRBV5-1 and TRBJ2-1, with D possibly being TRBD2 (6 bases). There are 13 residues in the CDR3. CDR1 is SGHRS and CDR2 is YFSETQ in the germline V gene. With 5 bases removed from V and 6 bases from J, the gap between germline ends came to 12 bases. The CDR3 reads CASRQGSGNEQFF. As DNA, the CDR3 is TGCGCCAGCAGGCAGGGTAGCGGCAATGAGCAGTTCTTC.

Note on this clonotype: A much larger clonotype is one base distant, so this may be a read error. CDR3: CAGTRTGNEAFF. The CDR3, as DNA: TGTGCCGGCACCCGGACAGGGAATGAAGCTTTCTTT. The chain links TRBV12-3 or TRBV12-4 to TRBJ1-1; 8 bases match TRBD1. Losses at the gene ends were 11 bases for V and 7 bases for J; bases not matched to a gene: 9. The CDR3 sequence is 12 residues long.

This clonotype has more than one count but fewer than ten. The rearrangement joins TRBV6-1 to TRBJ2-3, with D perhaps TRBD1 (6 bases). There are 15 residues in the CDR3. Trimming cost V 2 bases and J 6 bases, with 15 bases left between them. Germline V CDR1 and CDR2: MNHNS, SASEGT. In DNA form, the CDR3 reads TGTGCCAGCAGTGAATGGCAGGGGAAGAGGGATACGCAGTATTTT. This codes for CASSEWQGKRDTQYF.

This clonotype was seen only a few times. The chain carries TRBV5-6 and TRBJ2-3; a possible D gene is TRBD1 (6 bases). The germline V and J ends were trimmed by 4 bases and 1 base, with 16 bases remaining between them. This CDR3 contains 16 residues. Per germline, CDR1 SGHDT and CDR2 YYEEEE. Here the CDR3 reads CASSRQQGDGTDTQYF. The CDR3 nucleotides read TGTGCCAGCAGCCGCCAACAGGGTGACGGCACAGATACGCAGTATTTT.